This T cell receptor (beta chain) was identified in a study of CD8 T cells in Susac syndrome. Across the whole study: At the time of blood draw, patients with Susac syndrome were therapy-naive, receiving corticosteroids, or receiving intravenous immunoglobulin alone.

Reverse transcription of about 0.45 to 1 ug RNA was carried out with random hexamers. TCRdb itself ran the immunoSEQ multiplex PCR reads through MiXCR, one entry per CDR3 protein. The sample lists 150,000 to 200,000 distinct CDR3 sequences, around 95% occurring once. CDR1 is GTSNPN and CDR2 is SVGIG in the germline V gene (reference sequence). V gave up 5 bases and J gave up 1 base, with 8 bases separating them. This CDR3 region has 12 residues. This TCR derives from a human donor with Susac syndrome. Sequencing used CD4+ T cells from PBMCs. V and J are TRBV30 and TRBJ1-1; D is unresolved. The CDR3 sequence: CAWGRRNTEAFF. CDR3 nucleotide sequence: TGTGCCTGGGGACGGAGGAACACTGAAGCTTTCTTT. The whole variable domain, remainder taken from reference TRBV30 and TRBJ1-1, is SQTIHQWPATLVQPVGSPLSLECTVEGTSNPNLYWYRQAAGRGLQLLFYSVGIGQISSEVPQNLSASRPQDRQFILSSKKLLLSDSGFYLCAWGRRNTEAFFGQGTRLTVV.